This TCR beta chain was sequenced for a study of T cell clonotyping in hematopoietic cell transplantation. Study results and caveats: Without cell sorting, CD4 versus CD8 contributions remain unresolved. Few recipient clonotypes overlapped donors; over 95% were de novo at given depth.

The time point here: recipient sample about 28 days before transplant, after cytoreduction. Recipient blood drawn about 28 days pretransplant and days 30, 100, 180 after. After removal of 5 bases from V and 4 bases from J, the junction contained 11 bases not matched to a gene. This CDR3 is built from 17 residues. CDR1 is PRHDT, CDR2 FYEKMQ, per germline (reference sequence). Worth noting for this clone: Its antigen remains unknown.

Clones were read by immunoSEQ multiplex PCR, and TCRdb kept only the in-frame ones, dropping some. The sample shows roughly 30,000 clones, just over 90% of them seen only once. This receptor was taken from a man in his fifties or sixties with acute myeloid leukemia. Some clones in this sample may be carry-over from other donors' samples. The rearrangement links TRBV13 to TRBJ2-7; 13 bases are shared with TRBD2. The material sequenced was peripheral blood mononuclear cells, taken before stem cell transplant. The CDR3 spells CASSPGLAGVFVYEQYF. Here the CDR3 DNA reads TGTGCCAGCAGCCCCGGACTAGCGGGAGTATTCGTATACGAGCAGTACTTC.